This paragraph reports one T cell receptor (beta chain). This clone was counted a few times. The specificity of this receptor is unknown. Base qualities are not provided; no much larger clone lies one nucleotide away. V has 1 base trimmed and J has 15 bases trimmed; junction bases matching no gene number 12. Sequences SGHDN (CDR1) and FVKESK (CDR2) are obtained from the germline V gene. The CDR3 starts with the cysteine, ends with the phenylalanine, and has 15 residues. Here the CDR3 DNA is all that survives: 45 bases in frame from base 1. Library prep was done by the immunoSEQ multiplex PCR assay. This is the immuneACCESS table as TCRdb keeps it, with only in-frame sequences that have V and J called. A part of the clones is gone; compared with another copy, unresolved V genes explain less than half, and the rest is unexplained. The sample table lists around 69,000 clones, about 90% of them with a count of one. The ten largest clones take up 5.1% of the sample.

The sample comes from a study of technical replicates of blood from a handful of donors (dated 2017 in TCRdb). The sample was PBMCs. Recombination connected TRBV14 to TRBJ1-6, and 7 junctional nucleotides match TRBD1. The receptor's source is a human donor in good health. Some clones in this sample may be carry-over from other donors' samples. The CDR3 region reads CASSQGRQGVNLLHF. The nucleotide sequence is given as TGTGCCAGCAGCCAAGGACGGCAGGGGGTAAATCTCCTCCACTTT. Supplemented by the reference TRBV14 and TRBJ1-6 proteins around the CDR3, the complete variable domain is EAGVTQFPSHSVIEKGQTVTLRCDPISGHDNLYWYRRVMGKEIKFLLHFVKESKQDESGMPNNRFLAERTGGTYSTLKVQPAELEDSGVYFCASSQGRQGVNLLHFGNGTRLTVT.